This note documents a single T cell receptor (beta chain) sequence. In TCRdb, the RT-PCR reads were re-called with MiXCR into one record per CDR3 protein. The data show 550,000 to 750,000 distinct CDR3 sequences, about 14% seen once. The V segment lost 8 bases and the J segment 2 bases; nucleotides outside the gene matches: 11. The CDR3 is made up of 16 amino acids. CDR1 and CDR2 from the germline V gene are MDHEN and SYDVKM. The TCR sequence derives from a female donor in good health, serving as a healthy control. This chain links TRBV28 with TRBJ2-3; 9 bases are a match to TRBD1. The sequenced material came from memory CD4+ T cells from blood. CDR3 loop: CASHSGGQGFTDTQYF. CDR3 DNA: TGTGCCAGCCACTCTGGGGGACAGGGATTCACAGATACGCAGTATTTT.